These 14 T cell receptor beta chains came from one sample sequenced in a study of blood T cell repertoires in COVID-19. Sequencing used immunoSEQ multiplex PCR; TCRdb keeps in-frame clones, though not all of them. This table has roughly 64,000 clones, 70% to 85% appearing once. Sequenced: peripheral blood. All receptors come from a woman between 55 and 75 years old with acute or convalescent COVID-19.

Only a few counts were recorded for this clone. The chain joins TRBV18 to TRBJ1-2, with 9 bases lining up with TRBD1. Losses at the gene ends were 3 bases for V and 5 bases for J; bases not matched to a gene: 10. The length of the CDR3 is 16 residues. CDR1 is KGHSH, CDR2 LQKENI, per germline. As DNA, the CDR3 is TGTGCCAGCTCACCCCTGGACAGGGGAATTGGGTATGGCTACACCTTC. This sequence encodes CASSPLDRGIGYGYTF.

The chain is built from TRBV11-3 and TRBJ2-7; TRBD1 matches at 9 bases. This CDR3 has 14 amino acids. CDR1 and CDR2 from the germline V gene are SGHNT and YENEEA. V was clipped by 5 bases and J by 4 bases; unmatched bases: 6. CDR3 residues: CASSHRDRAYEQYF. The CDR3 region has the DNA TGTGCCAGCAGCCACCGGGACAGGGCTTACGAGCAGTACTTC.

DNA for the CDR3: TGTGCCAGCAGCTTGCGGGCCTGGGGAGCGACGAACACTGAAGCTTTCTTT. Translating gives CASSLRAWGATNTEAFF. The rearrangement joins TRBV5-6 to TRBJ1-1; D is ambiguous. The CDR3 totals 17 residues. Germline V gene data show CDR1 as SGHDT and CDR2 as YYEEEE. With 1 base removed from V and 1 base from J, the gap between germline ends came to 17 bases.

The CDR3 loop is CASNLRWDRRNQPQHF. CDR3 in DNA: TGTGCCAGTAATTTAAGGTGGGACAGGCGCAATCAGCCCCAGCATTTT. The V and J genes are TRBV19 and TRBJ1-5; 8 nucleotides match TRBD1. Unmatched junction bases numbered 10, after V lost 7 bases and J lost 2 bases. Germline CDR1 and CDR2: LNHDA and SQIVND (reference sequence). CDR3 length: 16 amino acids.

The J gene is TRBJ2-7, the V gene TRBV2; D unclear. CDR1 and CDR2 from the germline V gene are SNHLY and FYNNEI. V lost 9 bases to trimming and J lost 4 bases, with 10 bases between them. There are 11 residues in the CDR3. The CDR3 DNA is TGTGCCAGTCCAAAAAATTACGAGCAGTACTTC. This sequence encodes CASPKNYEQYF. The variable domain in full, with the rest retrieved from reference TRBV2 and TRBJ2-7, is EPEVTQTPSHQVTQMGQEVILRCVPISNHLYFYWYRQILGQKVEFLVSFYNNEISEKSEIFDDQFSVERPDGSNFTLKIRSTKLEDSAMYFCASPKNYEQYFGPGTRLTVT.

The rearrangement links TRBV3-1 (or the pseudogene TRBV3-2) to TRBJ1-4; 7 bases align to TRBD1. The CDR3 is 16 amino acids. CDR1 and CDR2 (germline): LGHDT, YNNKEL (reference sequence). The V gene end was trimmed by 3 bases and the J gene end by 2 bases; junction bases not matched to a gene: 6. Here the CDR3 reads CASSHRQGFTNEKLFF. In nucleotides, the CDR3 is TGTGCCAGCAGCCATCGACAGGGATTCACTAATGAAAAACTGTTTTTT.

The genes are TRBV6-5 and TRBJ2-7; 10 bases map to TRBD2. Germline V gene sequence: CDR1 MNHEY, CDR2 SVGAGI. There are 16 residues in the CDR3. After removal of 2 bases from V and 2 bases from J, the junction contained 6 bases not matched to a gene. For the CDR3, the DNA is TGTGCCAGCAGTTACCGTTCCGGGACTAGCGCCTACGAGCAGTACTTC. This codes for CASSYRSGTSAYEQYF.

This chain connects TRBV19 to TRBJ2-2, with TRBD1 as a possible D gene (7 bases). The V gene lost 8 bases and the J gene lost 8 bases, with 15 bases spanning the gap. The CDR3 sequence is 13 residues long. Germline CDR1 is LNHDA and CDR2 is SQIVND (reference sequence). The chain's CDR3 is CASQAGGSGELFF. CDR3 nucleotides: TGTGCCAGTCAAGCAGGGGGGTCGGGGGAGCTGTTTTTT.

The chain uses TRBV3-1 (or the pseudogene TRBV3-2) and TRBJ1-1; TRBD1 might be the D (5 bases). The CDR3 totals 15 residues. V lost 4 bases and J lost 4, with 16 bases in between. Germline CDR1 reads LGHDT; CDR2 reads YNNKEL (reference sequence). The CDR3 DNA reads as TGTGCCAGCAGCCGTGAGGGGCAGGGAGGCACTGAAGCTTTCTTT. Protein: CASSREGQGGTEAFF.

The rearrangement joins TRBV5-4 to TRBJ1-3; 7 nucleotides agree with TRBD1. Trimming removed 5 bases from V and 4 bases from J; junction bases left unmatched: 3. Germline V lookup: CDR1 SGHNT, CDR2 YYREEE (reference sequence). CDR3 size: 13 residues. CDR3 nucleotides: TGTGCCAGCAGGGGGGACAGCGGAAACACCATATATTTT. This encodes CASRGDSGNTIYF.

The chain recombines TRBV10-3 with TRBJ1-1; 12 bases fit TRBD1. The CDR3 spans 14 residues. V was clipped by 6 bases and J by 5 bases; unmatched bases: 4. Germline CDR1 ENHRY, CDR2 SYGVKD. This chain's CDR3 is CAIRGTGGDTEAFF. The CDR3, as DNA: TGTGCCATCAGGGGGACAGGGGGCGATACTGAAGCTTTCTTT.

The chain uses TRBV7-9 and TRBJ1-5; 10 positions agree with TRBD1. Trimming removed 5 bases from V and 2 bases from J; junction bases left unmatched: 9. The CDR3 covers 17 residues. Germline loops: CDR1 SEHNR, CDR2 FQNEAQ (reference sequence). The CDR3 nucleotides are TGTGCCAGCAGCCCGGATGGGACAGGGGTGGGCAATCAGCCCCAGCATTTT. Protein product: CASSPDGTGVGNQPQHF.

The genes are TRBV27 and TRBJ2-3, with 7 bases that match TRBD1. The CDR3 consists of 14 residues. CDR1 and CDR2 (germline): MNHEY, SMNVEV (reference sequence). The V and J ends lost 6 bases and 0 bases, in that order; junction bases with no gene match: 3. The CDR3 region has the DNA TGTGCCAGCAGCCAGGGGGTTAGCACAGATACGCAGTATTTT. This sequence encodes CASSQGVSTDTQYF.

J is TRBJ1-1 and V is TRBV6-5; D uncertain. Per germline, CDR1 MNHEY and CDR2 SVGAGI. The germline V and J ends were trimmed by 7 bases and 0 bases, with 12 bases remaining between them. The CDR3 spans 14 residues. This CDR3 is CASTEGKMNTEAFF. CDR3 DNA: TGTGCCAGCACGGAGGGTAAAATGAACACTGAAGCTTTCTTT.